Listed here are 20 T cell receptor beta chains from one sample, sequenced in a study of blood T cell repertoires in COVID-19. TCRdb's copy holds only in-frame clones and misses some; the assay was immunoSEQ multiplex PCR. The sample has about 350,000 clones, around nine tenths seen once. Sequenced sample: PBMCs or T cells enriched from blood (not recorded which). The receptors stem from a woman aged 25 to 39 who had been exposed to COVID-19.

This chain joins TRBV5-1 and TRBJ1-6; no reliable D call. V shed 3 bases and J shed 4 bases, with 11 bases lying between them. Germline assignment: CDR1 SGHRS and CDR2 YFSETQ. The CDR3 loop spans 15 amino acids. Here the CDR3 DNA reads TGCGCCAGCAGCTCAGGTCCAGAATATAATTCACCCCTCCACTTT. Amino acids: CASSSGPEYNSPLHF.

J is TRBJ2-1 and V is TRBV19; D is possibly TRBD2 (6 bases). CDR1 and CDR2 (germline): LNHDA, SQIVND (reference sequence). The V end lost 1 base, the J end lost 0 bases, and 10 bases lay between the germline ends. The CDR3 is 16 residues long. CDR3 sequence (DNA): TGTGCCAGTAGTATAGCCCGGGGAGGCTCCTACAATGAGCAGTTCTTC. Its translation: CASSIARGGSYNEQFF.

The V call is TRBV7-9, the J call TRBJ2-3; the match to TRBD2 covers 11 bases. The germline CDR1 and CDR2 sequences are SEHNR and FQNEAQ (reference sequence). The CDR3 consists of 15 residues. The ends lost 3 bases at V and 7 bases at J; junction bases unmatched: 6. The CDR3 loop is CASSFGTSGAHTQYF. CDR3 nucleotide sequence: TGTGCCAGCAGCTTCGGGACTAGCGGAGCACATACGCAGTATTTT.

The gene calls are TRBV12-3 or TRBV12-4 and TRBJ2-7, with D possibly matching TRBD2 (5 bases). The CDR3 is 12 amino acids. V lost 5 bases and J 2 bases, leaving 7 bases between the germline ends. CDR3 bases: TGTGCCAGCAGTCGAGGGACCTACGAGCAGTACTTC. Its protein is CASSRGTYEQYF.

This clone came up once. J is TRBJ1-1 and V is TRBV11-3; 11 positions match TRBD1. Germline CDR1 reads SGHNT; CDR2 reads YENEEA. The trim removed 6 bases at V and 10 bases at J, leaving 7 bases unmatched. The CDR3 is made up of 13 amino acids. The CDR3 here is CASSDGQGARAFF. DNA of the CDR3: TGTGCCAGCAGTGATGGACAGGGGGCCCGAGCTTTCTTT.

The count of this clone is one. The chain joins TRBV28 to TRBJ2-2; 7 nucleotides match TRBD1. Trimming removed 5 bases from V and 7 bases from J; junction bases left unmatched: 7. CDR1 is MDHEN and CDR2 is SYDVKM in the germline V gene. This CDR3 has 14 amino acids. The CDR3 region is CASSTSQGYGELFF. The DNA for the CDR3 is TGTGCCAGCAGTACATCACAGGGGTACGGGGAGCTGTTTTTT.

This rearrangement joins TRBV7-3 to TRBJ2-2; 7 positions match TRBD2. J lost 3 bases, V lost 1 base, and 20 bases had no gene match. The CDR3 loop spans 21 amino acids. Germline V gene lookup returns CDR1 SGHTA and CDR2 FQGTGA. The DNA for the CDR3 is TGTGCCAGCAGCTTAAGACCTAGGGCGGGAGTAGGATCGGGTCACACCGGGGAGCTGTTTTTT. It translates to CASSLRPRAGVGSGHTGELFF.

The J gene is TRBJ2-2, the V gene TRBV11-2; 14 nucleotides match TRBD2. The germline CDR1 and CDR2 sequences are SGHAT and FQNNGV. V was clipped by 5 bases and J by 1 base; unmatched bases: 9. The CDR3 has 19 residues. CDR3 sequence (DNA): TGTGCCAGCAGCCCCCGACTAGCGGGAGGGCCATGGAACACCGGGGAGCTGTTTTTT. Its translation: CASSPRLAGGPWNTGELFF. The full variable domain, completed using reference TRBV11-2 and TRBJ2-2, is EAGVAQSPRYKIIEKRQSVAFWCNPISGHATLYWYQQILGQGPKLLIQFQNNGVVDDSQLPKDRFSAERLKGVDSTLKIQPAKLEDSAVYLCASSPRLAGGPWNTGELFFGEGSRLTVL.

This clone was recorded a few times. The sample has other DNA sequences that encode this CDR3 too. The chain has TRBV19 and TRBJ2-1, with 10 bases that match TRBD1. The CDR3 contains 13 residues. With 5 bases clipped from V and 8 bases from J, the junction kept 3 bases outside the gene matches. Germline CDR1 LNHDA, CDR2 SQIVND (reference sequence). The CDR3 nucleotides read TGTGCCAGTAGTCGGGACAGGGGTTATGAGCAGTTCTTC. Protein: CASSRDRGYEQFF.

This chain connects TRBV11-3 to TRBJ2-5; the D gene is possibly TRBD2 (5 bases). Germline V CDR1 and CDR2: SGHNT, YENEEA. With 1 base removed from V and 5 bases from J, the gap between germline ends came to 11 bases. This CDR3 contains 14 residues. This CDR3 is CASSLGSGLETQYF. The CDR3 region has the DNA TGTGCCAGCAGCTTAGGGAGCGGTTTGGAGACCCAGTACTTC. The full variable domain, completed using reference TRBV11-3 and TRBJ2-5, is EAGVVQSPRYKIIEKKQPVAFWCNPISGHNTLYWYLQNLGQGPELLIRYENEEAVDDSQLPKDRFSAERLKGVDSTLKIQPAELGDSAVYLCASSLGSGLETQYFGPGTRLLVL.

The chain has TRBV10-1 and TRBJ2-7, with D possibly matching TRBD2 (5 bases). CDR3 length equals 15 residues. Germline CDR1 is WNHNN and CDR2 is SYGVQD (reference sequence). Trimming stripped 0 bases from V and 5 bases from J, with 14 bases between. CDR3 loop: CASSESSERRNEQYF. In nucleotides, the CDR3 is TGCGCCAGCAGTGAGTCATCGGAACGGAGGAACGAGCAGTACTTC.

Notes on this clone: The junction departs from germline at one end; a sequencing error may be responsible. V gene TRBV27 combines with J gene TRBJ2-2, with D possibly being TRBD2 (5 bases). The CDR3 covers 15 residues. Germline CDR1 MNHEY, CDR2 SMNVEV (reference sequence). The CDR3 is CASSFRVPLTGELCF. The CDR3 nucleotides read TGTGCCAGCAGTTTCCGAGTTCCCCTCACCGGGGAGCTGTGTTTT.

The chain uses TRBV27 and TRBJ2-7; D might be TRBD2 (6 bases). Per germline, CDR1 MNHEY and CDR2 SMNVEV (reference sequence). V was cut by 1 base and J by 2 bases, with 12 bases left in between. This CDR3 has 15 residues. In DNA, the CDR3 is TGTGCCAGCAGTTTATTGCGGGGAGTCACCTACGAGCAGTACTTC. Protein sequence: CASSLLRGVTYEQYF.

V is TRBV2 and J is TRBJ1-3; D is unclear. The CDR3 contains 14 residues. V was cut by 6 bases and J by 2 bases, with 11 bases left in between. Germline-derived CDR1 and CDR2 are SNHLY and FYNNEI. The DNA of the CDR3 is TGTGCCAGCAGCCCCGCGGGGACTGGAAACACCATATATTTT. Translating it yields CASSPAGTGNTIYF. Looking up the rest from reference TRBV2 and TRBJ1-3 gives the full variable domain: EPEVTQTPSHQVTQMGQEVILRCVPISNHLYFYWYRQILGQKVEFLVSFYNNEISEKSEIFDDQFSVERPDGSNFTLKIRSTKLEDSAMYFCASSPAGTGNTIYFGEGSWLTVV.

The chain carries TRBV7-9 and TRBJ2-3; 10 nucleotides match TRBD1. The CDR3 totals 15 residues. CDR1 is SEHNR and CDR2 is FQNEAQ in the germline V gene (reference sequence). With 5 bases clipped from V and 11 bases from J, the junction kept 13 bases outside the gene matches. The CDR3 bases are TGTGCCAGCAGCCCGGGACAGGGGACACCCTCTGGGCAGTATTTT. Encoded protein: CASSPGQGTPSGQYF.

This clone is a singleton in its sample. The CDR3, as DNA: TGTGCCAGCAGTCCAGAAGGGGGACAGGTACAGACCCAGTACTTC. Its protein is CASSPEGGQVQTQYF. The V and J genes are TRBV2 and TRBJ2-5; 8 bases are shared with TRBD1. CDR1 is SNHLY and CDR2 is FYNNEI in the germline V gene. The CDR3 sequence is 15 residues long. The J segment lost 6 bases and the V segment lost 5 bases, leaving 11 bases of the junction unmatched.

V is TRBV29-1 and J is TRBJ1-2; weak D call: TRBD1 (5 bases). V lost 4 bases, J lost 4 bases, and 16 bases lay in between. Germline CDR1 is SQVTM and CDR2 is ANQGSEA. The CDR3 totals 14 residues. CDR3 DNA sequence: TGCAGCGTTGTTTTGATGGGGGGACTCTATGGCTACACCTTC. It yields the protein CSVVLMGGLYGYTF.

The V gene is TRBV27, the J gene TRBJ2-3, with D perhaps TRBD2 (6 bases). Trimming left V 5 bases short and J 6 bases short, with 15 bases between. CDR1 and CDR2 from the germline V gene are MNHEY and SMNVEV (reference sequence). CDR3 size: 14 residues. The chain's CDR3 is CASSPLASEDTQYF. The CDR3 region has the DNA TGTGCCAGCAGTCCACTCGCTAGCGAGGATACGCAGTATTTT.

Only a few counts were recorded for this clone. The chain combines TRBV5-6 with TRBJ2-5; 7 bases fit TRBD2. The V gene's germline CDR1 is SGHDT and CDR2 YYEEEE. The CDR3 runs 16 residues. The J segment lost 5 bases and the V segment lost 5 bases, leaving 15 bases of the junction unmatched. DNA of the CDR3: TGTGCCAGCAGAACTCTCTCCGGACTAGAGGGGGAGACCCAGTACTTC. It yields the protein CASRTLSGLEGETQYF.

Notes on this clone: Other DNA variants within this sample encode the same CDR3. The rearrangement joins TRBV7-9 to TRBJ2-3; 8 bases are a match to TRBD2. Germline CDR1 reads SEHNR; CDR2 reads FQNEAQ (reference sequence). The CDR3 runs to 14 residues. Trimming took 6 bases from V and 0 from J; bases not matched to a gene: 2. CDR3 sequence (DNA): TGTGCCAGCAGTTCTAGCGGGAGCACAGATACGCAGTATTTT. Residues: CASSSSGSTDTQYF.